A few counts support the clone carrying this T cell receptor (beta chain). This sample is part of a study of T cell repertoires in cytomegalovirus infection. TCRdb reprocessed the reads with MiXCR, giving one entry per CDR3 protein. The table includes some 440,000 distinct CDR3 sequences, under 40% detected once. Sequenced input: PBMCs. The sequence derives from a human donor in good health (CMV status not recorded). Some clones in this sample may be carry-over from other donors' samples.

The CDR3 region is CASSYDNANTEAFF. The CDR3 coding sequence is TGTGCCAGCAGTTACGACAACGCTAACACTGAAGCTTTCTTT. The chain is built from TRBV6-6 and TRBJ1-1, with D unresolved. Per germline, CDR1 MNHNY and CDR2 SVGAGI (reference sequence). The V gene lost 2 bases and the J gene lost 2 bases, with 9 bases spanning the gap. The CDR3 contains 14 residues.